This T cell receptor beta chain emerged from a study of CD8 T cells in Susac syndrome. It was with random hexamers that about 0.45 to 1 ug RNA was reverse transcribed. TCRdb re-called the immunoSEQ multiplex PCR reads through MiXCR, storing one row per CDR3 protein. Among roughly 130,000 distinct CDR3 sequences listed, 90% to 95% were seen once. The CDR3 has 18 residues. Unmatched junction bases numbered 9, after V lost 6 bases and J lost 0 bases. Sequences were obtained from CD4+ T cells from PBMCs. The V call is TRBV12-3 or TRBV12-4, the J call TRBJ2-6; 9 bases align to TRBD1. The clonotype originates from a human donor in good health. DNA for the CDR3: TGTGCCAGCAGGACAAGGACAGGGGCAAACTCTGGGGCCAACGTCCTGACTTTC. This codes for CASRTRTGANSGANVLTF.